Included here is one TCR beta chain sequence, with context. The data were obtained in a study of T cell responses to AZD1222 COVID-19 vaccine. Profiled with immunoSEQ multiplex PCR; TCRdb holds only in-frame clones, not every one. The table lists around 100,000 clones, around 90% of them singletons. The sequence was obtained from an adult in good health. The sequenced sample was peripheral blood, obtained on day 0 of AZD1222 vaccination.

As DNA, the CDR3 is TGTGCCAGCAGCGCGACCGGTTTGGGGGAGACCCAGTACTTC. Translated, it gives CASSATGLGETQYF. This sequence joins TRBV7-3 and TRBJ2-5; no reliable D call. The germline gives CDR1 SGHTA, CDR2 FQGTGA. CDR3 length equals 14 residues. The germline V and J ends were trimmed by 5 bases and 5 bases, with 15 bases remaining between them. Together with reference TRBV7-3 and TRBJ2-5, the CDR3 gives the full variable domain: GAGVSQTPSNKVTEKGKYVELRCDPISGHTALYWYRQSLGQGPEFLIYFQGTGAADDSGLPNDRFFAVRPEGSVSTLKIQRTERGDSAVYLCASSATGLGETQYFGPGTRLLVL.